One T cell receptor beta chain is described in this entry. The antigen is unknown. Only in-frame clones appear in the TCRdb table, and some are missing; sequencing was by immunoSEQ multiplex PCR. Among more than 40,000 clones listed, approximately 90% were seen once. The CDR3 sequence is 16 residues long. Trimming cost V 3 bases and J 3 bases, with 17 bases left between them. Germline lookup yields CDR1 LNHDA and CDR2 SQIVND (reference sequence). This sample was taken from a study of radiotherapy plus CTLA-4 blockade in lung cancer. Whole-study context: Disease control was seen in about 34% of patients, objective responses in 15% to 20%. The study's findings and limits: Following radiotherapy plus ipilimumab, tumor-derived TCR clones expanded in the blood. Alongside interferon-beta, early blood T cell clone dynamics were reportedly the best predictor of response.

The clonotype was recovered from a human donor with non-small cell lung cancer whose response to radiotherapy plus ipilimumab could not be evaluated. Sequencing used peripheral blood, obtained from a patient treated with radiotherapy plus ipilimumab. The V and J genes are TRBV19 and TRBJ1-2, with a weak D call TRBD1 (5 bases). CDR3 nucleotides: TGTGCCAGTAGTATTGGCTGGAGAGGACATGACTATGGCTACACCTTC. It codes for CASSIGWRGHDYGYTF. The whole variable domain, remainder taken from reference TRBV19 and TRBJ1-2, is DGGITQSPKYLFRKEGQNVTLSCEQNLNHDAMYWYRQDPGQGLRLIYYSQIVNDFQKGDIAEGYSVSREKKESFPLTVTSAQKNPTAFYLCASSIGWRGHDYGYTFGSGTRLTVV.